The clone carrying this T cell receptor beta chain was seen ten or more times. The sample comes from a study of human T cells and chemical hapten exposure. TCRdb called the RACE reads again in MiXCR, with one record for every CDR3 protein. This sample has more than 80,000 distinct CDR3 sequences, with about 10% found just once. From germline, CDR1 is SEHNR and CDR2 FQNEAQ (reference sequence). The CDR3 is 15 amino acids. The ends were cut back, 3 bases at V and 6 bases at J, with 14 bases in the middle. The time point denotes: pre-sensitization, week 0. Treatment defined: therapeutic diphenylcyclopropenone sensitization with weekly scalp DPC.

The specimen comprised whole blood, sampled in connection with sensitization to the hapten diphenylcyclopropenone (DPC). This TCR came from a woman in her sixties or seventies with alopecia areata. Some clones in this sample may be carry-over from other donors' samples. V usage is TRBV7-9 and J usage is TRBJ2-2; maybe TRBD1 (6 bases). The CDR3 region is CASSFSQGTAGELFF. CDR3 nucleotides: TGTGCCAGCAGCTTTTCACAGGGAACCGCCGGGGAGCTGTTTTTT.